This TCR beta chain was recovered during a study of cytomegalovirus exposure and HLA in healthy donors. The PCR was carried out with 60 Vbeta primers and 13 Jbeta primers. The assay was immunoSEQ multiplex PCR, and TCRdb's table has in-frame clones only and misses some. This table has 140,000 or so clones, roughly 70% appearing once. Likely unrecorded immune exposures existed in these nominally healthy donors. This CDR3 is built from 17 residues. Trimming pared 0 bases from V and 0 bases from J, leaving 13 bases between. CDR1 and CDR2 from the germline V gene are LGHNA and YSLEER. Findings of the study overall: A later analysis associated 15,000 to 20,000 TCR beta sequences with HLA alleles at a 0.05 false discovery rate. CMV antigen specificity was confirmed in vitro for a few CMV-associated chains.

In regard to this clone: Its specificity is unknown.

This clonotype was sampled from a man aged 55 to 69 in good health and CMV-seronegative. This chain connects TRBV4-3 to TRBJ2-3; maybe TRBD1 (6 bases). The specimen sequenced was PBMCs. The CDR3 sequence is CASSQETRGWSTDTQYF. The CDR3 nucleotides are TGCGCCAGCAGCCAAGAAACCAGGGGTTGGAGCACAGATACGCAGTATTTT.